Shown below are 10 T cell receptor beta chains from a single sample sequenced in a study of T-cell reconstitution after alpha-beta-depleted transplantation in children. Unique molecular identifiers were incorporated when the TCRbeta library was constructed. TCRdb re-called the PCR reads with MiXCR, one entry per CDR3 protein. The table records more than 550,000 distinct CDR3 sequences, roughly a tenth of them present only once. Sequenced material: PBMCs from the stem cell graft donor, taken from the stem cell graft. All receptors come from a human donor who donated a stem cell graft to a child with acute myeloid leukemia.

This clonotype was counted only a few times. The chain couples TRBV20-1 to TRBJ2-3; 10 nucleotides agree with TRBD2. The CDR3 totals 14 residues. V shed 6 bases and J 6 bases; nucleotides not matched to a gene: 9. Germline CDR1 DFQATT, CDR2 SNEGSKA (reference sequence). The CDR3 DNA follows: TGCAGTGCGCCTAGCGGGGGTCTTAGGGATACGCAGTATTTT. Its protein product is CSAPSGGLRDTQYF.

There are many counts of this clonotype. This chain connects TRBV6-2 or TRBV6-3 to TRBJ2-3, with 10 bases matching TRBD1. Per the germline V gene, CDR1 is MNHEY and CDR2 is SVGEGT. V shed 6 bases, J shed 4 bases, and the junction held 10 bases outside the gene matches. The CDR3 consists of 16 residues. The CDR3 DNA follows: TGTGCCAGCAGCCCCTACCCCGGACAGGGGGCAGATACGCAGTATTTT. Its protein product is CASSPYPGQGADTQYF.

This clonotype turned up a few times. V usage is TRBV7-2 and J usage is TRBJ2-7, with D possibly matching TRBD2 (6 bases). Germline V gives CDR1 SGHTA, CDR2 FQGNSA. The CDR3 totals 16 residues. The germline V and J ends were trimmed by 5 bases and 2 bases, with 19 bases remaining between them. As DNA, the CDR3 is TGTGCCAGCAGCCTCGTGGCTAGCGTTCGGACCTACGAGCAGTACTTC. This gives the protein CASSLVASVRTYEQYF.

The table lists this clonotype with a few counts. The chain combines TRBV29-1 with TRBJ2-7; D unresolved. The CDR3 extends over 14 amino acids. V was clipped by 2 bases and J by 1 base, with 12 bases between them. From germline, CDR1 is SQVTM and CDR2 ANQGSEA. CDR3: CSVEPWAGSYEQYF. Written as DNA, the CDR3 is TGCAGCGTTGAACCGTGGGCAGGTTCCTACGAGCAGTACTTC.

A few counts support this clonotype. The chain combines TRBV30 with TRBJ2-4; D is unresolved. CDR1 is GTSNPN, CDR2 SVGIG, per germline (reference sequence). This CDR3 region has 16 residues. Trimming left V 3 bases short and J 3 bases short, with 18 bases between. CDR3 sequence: CAWRPQHLVFKNIQYF. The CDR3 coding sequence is TGTGCCTGGAGGCCCCAGCACCTCGTCTTCAAAAACATTCAGTACTTC.

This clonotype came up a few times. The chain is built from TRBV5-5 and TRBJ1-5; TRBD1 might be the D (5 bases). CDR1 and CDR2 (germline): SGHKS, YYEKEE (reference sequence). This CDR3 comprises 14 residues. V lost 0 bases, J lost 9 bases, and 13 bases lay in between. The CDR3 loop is CASSLGGEFLPQHF. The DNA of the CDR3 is TGTGCCAGCAGCTTGGGGGGGGAATTCTTGCCCCAGCATTTT. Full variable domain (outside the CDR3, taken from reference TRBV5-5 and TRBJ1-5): DAGVTQSPTHLIKTRGQQVTLRCSPISGHKSVSWYQQVLGQGPQFIFQYYEKEERGRGNFPDRFSARQFPNYSSELNVNALLLGDSALYLCASSLGGEFLPQHFGDGTRLSIL.

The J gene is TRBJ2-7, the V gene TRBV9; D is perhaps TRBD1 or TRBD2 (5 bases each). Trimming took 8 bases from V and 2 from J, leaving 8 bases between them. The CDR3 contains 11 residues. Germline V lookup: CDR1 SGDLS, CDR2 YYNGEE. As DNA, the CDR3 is TGTGCCAGGGGGGTAACCTACGAGCAGTACTTC. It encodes CARGVTYEQYF. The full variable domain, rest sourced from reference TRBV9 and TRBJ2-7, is DSGVTQTPKHLITATGQRVTLRCSPRSGDLSVYWYQQSLDQGLQFLIQYYNGEERAKGNILERFSAQQFPDLHSELNLSSLELGDSALYFCARGVTYEQYFGPGTRLTVT.

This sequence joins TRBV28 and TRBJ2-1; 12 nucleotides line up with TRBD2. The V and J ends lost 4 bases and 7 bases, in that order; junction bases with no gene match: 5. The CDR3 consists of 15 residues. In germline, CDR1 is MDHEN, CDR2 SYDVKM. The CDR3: CASSSTSGSGNEQFF. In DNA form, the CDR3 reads TGTGCCAGCAGTTCGACTAGCGGGAGTGGAAATGAGCAGTTCTTC. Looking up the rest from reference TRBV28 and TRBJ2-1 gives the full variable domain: DVKVTQSSRYLVKRTGEKVFLECVQDMDHENMFWYRQDPGLGLRLIYFSYDVKMKEKGDIPEGYSVSREKKERFSLILESASTNQTSMYLCASSSTSGSGNEQFFGPGTRLTVL.

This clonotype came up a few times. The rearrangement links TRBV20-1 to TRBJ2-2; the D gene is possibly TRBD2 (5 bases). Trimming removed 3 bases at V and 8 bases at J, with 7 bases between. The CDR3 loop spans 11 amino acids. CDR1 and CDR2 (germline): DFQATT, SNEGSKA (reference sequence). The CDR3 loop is CSASSAGELFF. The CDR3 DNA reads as TGCAGTGCTAGTAGCGCTGGGGAGCTGTTTTTT.

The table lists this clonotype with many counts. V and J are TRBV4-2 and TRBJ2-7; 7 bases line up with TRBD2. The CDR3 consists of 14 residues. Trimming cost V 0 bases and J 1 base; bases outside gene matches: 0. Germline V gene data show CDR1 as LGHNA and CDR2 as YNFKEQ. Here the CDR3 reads CASSQEGLSYEQYF. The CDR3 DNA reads TGTGCCAGCAGCCAAGAGGGACTATCCTACGAGCAGTACTTC.